What follows describes a single T cell receptor beta chain. This clonotype was observed many times. Its antigen specificity is not known. It has no much larger one-base neighbor in the sample; base qualities were not kept. The data stem from a study of CD8+CD57+ T cells in acquired aplastic anemia (dated by TCRdb to between 2017 and 2018). In terms of the full investigation: DNA extracted from sorted CD4+ and CD8+ cells had a mean of roughly 3.4 ug, with a range of roughly 0.18 to 27.4 ug.

Study-level results and caveats: Although under 35 CD8+ CDR3 sequences were shared by patients and controls, these sequences appeared highly expressed in patients and within the immunodominant clones of patients. CD8+ Simpson's diversity did not differ significantly between patients and healthy controls (P=0.060).

V is reduced by 0 bases and J by 3 bases, leaving a spacing of 10 bases between them. Via the germline V gene, CDR1 is SGHDT and CDR2 YYEEEE. The CDR3, from cysteine to phenylalanine, totals 14 residues. Kept here is only the CDR3 DNA, which spans 42 bases and is read in frame from base 1. The study deep-sequenced TCR repertoires of sorted CD4+ and CD8+ blood T cells from severe aplastic anemia patients and healthy subjects. Ficoll-Paque density gradient centrifugation was used to isolate peripheral blood mononuclear cells. Before DNA extraction, CD4+ and CD8+ T cells were sorted by FACS or by magnetic beads. TCR beta VDJ combination and CDR3 sequence profiling used genomic DNA as the template. TCR repertoire sequencing was run on an Illumina HiSeq 2000. The original methods were these. TRBV/TRBJ rearrangement plots, CDR3 size and DJ length profiles, and Simpson's diversity index were used to assess repertoires. The most abundant DNA sequence in the deep sequencing data was taken as the immunodominant clone. CDR3 amino acid sequences were checked for sharing between subjects and were compared against published repertoires and the VDJdb database. The raw public reads went through TCRdb reprocessing: fastp at Q25, MiXCR clone calling, in-frame beta chains kept. For every CDR3 protein sequence, its rows merge into one entry that carries the most common genes and DNA. Clone size and V and J calls follow TCRdb, not the original study. The sample includes under 350,000 distinct CDR3 sequences, with around 60% observed a single time. 7% to 9% of the sample comes from the top ten.

The origin of this receptor is a human donor with severe aplastic anemia or a healthy control (not recorded which). The rearrangement combines TRBV5-6 with TRBJ2-7, with the identity of the D gene unclear. What was sequenced was sorted CD4+, CD8+, or CD8+CD57+ T cells (not recorded which) from PBMCs. The DNA sequence reads TGTGCCAGCAGCTTGGGGATGGTGAGCTACGAGCAGTACTTC. The encoded protein is CASSLGMVSYEQYF.